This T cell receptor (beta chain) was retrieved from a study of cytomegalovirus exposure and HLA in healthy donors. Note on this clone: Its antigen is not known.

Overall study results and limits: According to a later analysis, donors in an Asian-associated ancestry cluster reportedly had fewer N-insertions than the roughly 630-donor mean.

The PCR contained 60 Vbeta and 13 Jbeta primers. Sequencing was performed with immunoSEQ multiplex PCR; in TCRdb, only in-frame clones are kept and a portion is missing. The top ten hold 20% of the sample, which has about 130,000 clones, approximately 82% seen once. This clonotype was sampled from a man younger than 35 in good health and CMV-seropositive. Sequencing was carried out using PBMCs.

DNA of the CDR3: TGTGCCAGCAGCGTAGGGACAGGGACTGGAAACACCATATATTTT. Translation gives CASSVGTGTGNTIYF. V and J are TRBV9 and TRBJ1-3; 8 bases are shared with TRBD1. V lost 0 bases and J lost 2; bases outside the gene matches: 1. The V gene's germline CDR1 is SGDLS and CDR2 YYNGEE. The CDR3 spans 15 residues.